Following are 5 T cell receptor beta chains from one sample sequenced in a study of CD8 T cells in ankylosing spondylitis. TCRdb passed the 5' RACE reads through MiXCR, listing each CDR3 protein once. Counted here are about 240,000 distinct CDR3 sequences, 20% to 30% occurring once; the ten biggest clones make up around 0.64%. Sequencing was done on a sample of blood, either unsorted or a sorted T cell fraction (not recorded which). All receptors come from a male donor with ankylosing spondylitis or in good health (not recorded which).

This clonotype was counted ten times or more. The V gene is TRBV7-8, the J gene TRBJ2-1; 9 bases align to TRBD2. CDR3 size: 16 residues. Germline V CDR1 and CDR2: SGHVS, FQNEAQ. The V segment lost 4 bases and the J segment 4 bases; nucleotides outside the gene matches: 8. In DNA form, the CDR3 reads TGTGCCAGCAGCTGGCTTAATGCGGGGGGGTACAATGAGCAGTTCTTC. Its translation is CASSWLNAGGYNEQFF.

This clonotype has a count of ten or more. The gene calls are TRBV20-1 and TRBJ2-1; TRBD1 might be the D (6 bases). V dropped 3 bases and J dropped 6 bases, with 12 bases sitting between them. The CDR3 is 13 amino acids. The germline V gene encodes CDR1 DFQATT and CDR2 SNEGSKA (reference sequence). The CDR3: CSARQGPINEQFF. The CDR3 DNA is TGCAGTGCTAGGCAGGGGCCGATCAATGAGCAGTTCTTC.

This clonotype came up many times. The CDR3 DNA reads as TGCAGCGTTGAGAATCAACTAGGAGATACGCAGTATTTT. Its translation is CSVENQLGDTQYF. This chain uses TRBV29-1 with TRBJ2-3; D may be TRBD2 (5 bases). CDR1 and CDR2 (germline): SQVTM, ANQGSEA. V lost 3 bases and J 5 bases, leaving 12 bases between the germline ends. This CDR3 has 13 residues.

The chain recombines TRBV7-9 with TRBJ1-5; D possibly corresponds to TRBD1 (5 bases). This CDR3 spans 14 amino acids. Trimming cost V 3 bases and J 3 bases, with 9 bases left between them. Germline lookup yields CDR1 SEHNR and CDR2 FQNEAQ (reference sequence). The CDR3 region is CASSLGRPNQPQHF. The CDR3 DNA reads as TGTGCCAGCAGCTTGGGGCGGCCCAATCAGCCCCAGCATTTT.

This clonotype came up many times. The gene calls are TRBV20-1 and TRBJ1-2; no clear D. V gave up 2 bases and J gave up 4 bases, with 8 bases separating them. The CDR3 totals 12 residues. Germline V gene data show CDR1 as DFQATT and CDR2 as SNEGSKA (reference sequence). The CDR3 reads CSARQAPYGYTF. In DNA form, the CDR3 reads TGCAGTGCTAGACAGGCCCCCTATGGCTACACCTTC.